This is a list of T cell receptor beta chains from one sample in a study of shared clonotypes between healthy human individuals. Repertoires were generated with immunoSEQ multiplex PCR, while TCRdb's copy carries only in-frame clones and drops some. Of about 1 million clones in the sample, under 80% are singletons; the top ten hold about 1.5%. The sequenced material came from memory CD4+ T cells sorted from blood. These receptors were obtained from a man younger than 35 in good health. Each CDR3 is given without its conserved first and last residue. A D gene is named only where the DNA matches it firmly.

CDR3: ASSLGLVVGELF
D: NA
V: TRBV5-6
J: TRBJ2-2

CDR3: ASSFSKGTGEQY
D: TRBD1
V: TRBV7-2
J: TRBJ2-7

CDR3: ASGEQGGQSQPQH
D: TRBD1
V: TRBV12-5
J: TRBJ1-5

CDR3: ASSLGTGGAEKLF
D: TRBD1
V: TRBV13
J: TRBJ1-4

CDR3: AWRNNYGYT
D: NA
V: TRBV30
J: TRBJ1-2

CDR3: ASSLAPSGGANTGELF
D: NA
V: TRBV11-2
J: TRBJ2-2

CDR3: ASTGSGQNYGYT
D: TRBD1
V: TRBV19
J: TRBJ1-2

CDR3: AISESPSGRAGETQY
D: TRBD2
V: TRBV10-3
J: TRBJ2-5

CDR3: ASRPTTGGQDTQY
D: NA
V: TRBV2
J: TRBJ2-3

CDR3: ASLRGAGGEKLF
D: TRBD1
V: TRBV2
J: TRBJ1-4

CDR3: ATSRGRVGETQY
D: NA
V: TRBV15
J: TRBJ2-5

CDR3: ASSLLWGGNGYT
D: NA
V: TRBV28
J: TRBJ1-2

CDR3: ASSRSTGGTEAF
D: TRBD1
V: TRBV7-2
J: TRBJ1-1

CDR3: AISESRDTQY
D: NA
V: TRBV10-3
J: TRBJ2-3

CDR3: ASSRGTGRNIQY
D: NA
V: TRBV5-6
J: TRBJ2-4

CDR3: ASSLEGVGIQY
D: NA
V: TRBV7-9
J: TRBJ2-4

CDR3: ASSRPAGGPETQY
D: TRBD2
V: TRBV25-1
J: TRBJ2-5

CDR3: ASSLAEAGVGTQY
D: NA
V: TRBV5-1
J: TRBJ2-5

CDR3: ASSQDWGQGYSGANVLT
D: TRBD1
V: TRBV4-3
J: TRBJ2-6

CDR3: ASSPGLATHNEQF
D: TRBD2
V: TRBV7-3
J: TRBJ2-1

CDR3: AINEDRGTEAF
D: NA
V: TRBV10-3
J: TRBJ1-1

CDR3: ASSRIGGEQY
D: NA
V: TRBV6-5
J: TRBJ2-7

CDR3: ASSSTGHNNQPQH
D: NA
V: TRBV6-5
J: TRBJ1-5

CDR3: ASSLGRVKPLH
D: NA
V: TRBV5-4
J: TRBJ1-6

CDR3: ATSRDRAGITEAF
D: NA
V: TRBV15
J: TRBJ1-1

CDR3: ASSLGTASSYEQY
D: NA
V: TRBV5-1
J: TRBJ2-7

CDR3: ASSFWYLGAADTQY
D: NA
V: TRBV5-1
J: TRBJ2-3

CDR3: ASSLERGIGELF
D: NA
V: TRBV7-7
J: TRBJ2-2

CDR3: ASRGTIGGTEAF
D: NA
V: TRBV6-6
J: TRBJ1-1

CDR3: AWRRKRGNSYNEQF
D: TRBD2
V: TRBV30
J: TRBJ2-1

CDR3: ASSPPRGGGYT
D: TRBD1
V: TRBV5-6
J: TRBJ1-2

CDR3: ASTPEVQRNQPQH
D: NA
V: TRBV19
J: TRBJ1-5

CDR3: ASRTGSQPQH
D: NA
V: TRBV27
J: TRBJ1-5

CDR3: ASVQYTGQGYEQY
D: TRBD1
V: TRBV28
J: TRBJ2-7

CDR3: ASSAHEGFYGYT
D: NA
V: TRBV9
J: TRBJ1-2

CDR3: ASSLSGTGGQH
D: TRBD1
V: TRBV7-2
J: TRBJ1-5

CDR3: ASSQGTSGYNEQF
D: TRBD2
V: TRBV4-3
J: TRBJ2-1

CDR3: ASSGTGSATGELF
D: TRBD1
V: TRBV7-6
J: TRBJ2-2

CDR3: ASSSDSTYGYT
D: NA
V: TRBV6-5
J: TRBJ1-2

CDR3: ASSQETGYTQY
D: NA
V: TRBV4-1
J: TRBJ2-3

CDR3: ASSPQGGGWGNIQY
D: NA
V: TRBV7-2
J: TRBJ2-4

CDR3: ASSLTTGERGTEAF
D: TRBD1
V: TRBV5-1
J: TRBJ1-1

CDR3: ASSSWASGRNNEQF
D: TRBD2
V: TRBV7-9
J: TRBJ2-1

CDR3: ASSRLSAEQF
D: NA
V: TRBV7-2
J: TRBJ2-1

CDR3: ASSPGGPLPQH
D: NA
V: TRBV5-1
J: TRBJ1-5

CDR3: ASSVGTQSYNEQF
D: NA
V: TRBV9
J: TRBJ2-1